This TCR beta chain was identified during a study of metastatic and nonmetastatic thyroid tumors. Background on the study: Across peripheral blood and tumor or nodule tissue samples taken from malignant and benign thyroid patients, the repertoires were compared with one another.

In the authors' workflow: It was from CDR3 differences across clinicopathological groups that a distant-metastasis classifier for papillary thyroid cancer was built. With MiXCR, TCRdb called clones anew from the PCR reads. Here the V and J calls rest on TCRdb's processing, not on the authors' analysis. This sample has 20,000 or so clones, with about 20% found just once. A remark on this clone: Its antigen remains unidentified. One junction end disagrees with the germline gene, perhaps due to a read error.

Study results and caveats: Significantly greater TCR beta diversity was reportedly found in malignant thyroid tumors than in benign nodules (in blood and tumor).

CDR3 length equals 15 residues. Germline V gene data show CDR1 as SGHRS and CDR2 as YFSETQ. All patients reached thyroid surgery having received no treatment beforehand. V gene TRBV5-1 combines with J gene TRBJ2-7; 11 bases fit TRBD1. The clonotype was recovered from a female donor with papillary thyroid cancer or a benign thyroid nodule (not recorded which). Some clones in this sample may be carry-over from other donors' samples. Material for sequencing was adjacent normal tissue. The CDR3 reads CASGLLSDRGREQYF. In DNA, the CDR3 is TGCGCCAGCGGCTTGCTTTCGGACAGGGGGCGCGAGCAGTACTTC. Combining the CDR3 with reference TRBV5-1 and TRBJ2-7 gives the whole variable domain KAGVTQTPRYLIKTRGQQVTLSCSPISGHRSVSWYQQTPGQGLQFLFEYFSETQRNKGNFPGRFSGRQFSNSRSEMNVSTLELGDSALYLCASGLLSDRGREQYFGPGTRLTVT.